The clone carrying this T cell receptor (beta chain) was counted only a few times. Its antigen is currently unknown. V was pared by 7 bases and J by 5 bases, with 10 bases of the junction left unmatched. The CDR3 covers 15 residues. CDR1 MNHNS and CDR2 SASEGT come from the germline V gene. PCR was performed using 60 Vbeta and 13 Jbeta primers. The data were produced by immunoSEQ multiplex PCR, yet TCRdb's version contains in-frame clones alone and is incomplete. The sample holds about 160,000 clones, 75% to 85% seen once. The entry originates in a study of cytomegalovirus exposure and HLA in healthy donors. Study conclusions and caveats: In an earlier analysis, productive rearrangement rates for most beta V segments clustered near 87% or 30%. From TCR beta sequences, most subjects' HLA-A and HLA-B alleles were reportedly predicted accurately. Roughly uniform sequencing depth across donors was assumed, possibly incorrectly. Available immune exposure information was restricted to CMV serostatus only.

This clonotype was obtained from a human donor in good health. The chain combines TRBV6-1 with TRBJ2-2; TRBD2 agrees at 7 bases. Material: PBMCs. The CDR3 loop is CASMLRGGETGELFF. CDR3 coding DNA: TGTGCCAGCATGCTGCGCGGGGGTGAAACCGGGGAGCTGTTTTTT.